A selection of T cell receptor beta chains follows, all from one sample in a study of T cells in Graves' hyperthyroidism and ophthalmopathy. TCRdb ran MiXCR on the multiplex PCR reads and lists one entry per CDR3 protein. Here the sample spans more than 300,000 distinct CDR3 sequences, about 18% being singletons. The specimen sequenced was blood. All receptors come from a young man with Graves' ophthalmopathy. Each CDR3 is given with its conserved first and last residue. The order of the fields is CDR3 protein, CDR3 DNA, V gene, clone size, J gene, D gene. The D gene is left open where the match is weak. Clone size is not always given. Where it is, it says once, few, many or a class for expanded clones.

CDR3 protein: CASSPRVYENTEAFF
CDR3 DNA: TGTGCCAGCAGCCCCCGTGTCTACGAGAACACTGAAGCTTTCTTT
V gene: TRBV6-1
clone size: few
J gene: TRBJ1-1
D gene: .

CDR3 protein: CASSTYFDRTEAFF
CDR3 DNA: TGTGCCAGCAGTACCTATTTCGATAGGACTGAAGCTTTCTTT
V gene: TRBV27
clone size: few
J gene: TRBJ1-1
D gene: .

CDR3 protein: CATRDSSSTDTQYF
CDR3 DNA: TGTGCCACAAGGGACAGTTCTAGCACAGATACGCAGTATTTT
V gene: TRBV7-9
clone size: many
J gene: TRBJ2-3
D gene: TRBD1

CDR3 protein: CATSGGASYGYTF
CDR3 DNA: TGCGCCACCAGTGGAGGGGCGAGCTATGGCTACACCTTC
V gene: TRBV4-1
clone size: .
J gene: TRBJ1-2
D gene: .

CDR3 protein: CATRGNWGNQPQHF
CDR3 DNA: TGTGCCACCAGGGGGAATTGGGGGAATCAGCCCCAGCATTTT
V gene: TRBV15
clone size: few
J gene: TRBJ1-5
D gene: .

CDR3 protein: CASSSGGGFEQFF
CDR3 DNA: TGTGCCAGCAGTTCAGGTGGGGGTTTTGAGCAGTTCTTC
V gene: TRBV12-3/TRBV12-4
clone size: few
J gene: TRBJ2-1
D gene: .

CDR3 protein: CASSLGTGDSEAFF
CDR3 DNA: TGTGCCAGCAGTTTAGGGACAGGGGACTCAGAAGCTTTCTTT
V gene: TRBV28
clone size: many
J gene: TRBJ1-1
D gene: TRBD1

CDR3 protein: CASTVRGNQPQHF
CDR3 DNA: TGTGCCAGCACCGTCAGGGGCAATCAGCCCCAGCATTTT
V gene: TRBV6-1
clone size: few
J gene: TRBJ1-5
D gene: .

CDR3 protein: CASSPEGRGLREQYF
CDR3 DNA: TGTGCCAGCAGCCCCGAGGGCAGGGGCTTGAGGGAGCAGTACTTC
V gene: TRBV14
clone size: many
J gene: TRBJ2-7
D gene: .

CDR3 protein: CASSQGSNYGYTF
CDR3 DNA: TGTGCCAGCAGCCAAGGAAGTAACTATGGCTACACCTTC
V gene: TRBV3-1
clone size: many
J gene: TRBJ1-2
D gene: .

CDR3 protein: CASSPWRSDGSPLHF
CDR3 DNA: TGTGCCAGCAGCCCTTGGAGGTCCGACGGTTCACCCCTCCACTTT
V gene: TRBV3-1
clone size: many
J gene: TRBJ1-6
D gene: .

CDR3 protein: CATRLQDTDTQYF
CDR3 DNA: TGCGCCACCAGACTACAAGACACAGATACGCAGTATTTT
V gene: TRBV5-1
clone size: many
J gene: TRBJ2-3
D gene: .

CDR3 protein: CASSPGQVNNSPLHF
CDR3 DNA: TGTGCCAGCTCTCCCGGTCAAGTGAATAATTCACCCCTCCACTTT
V gene: TRBV18
clone size: .
J gene: TRBJ1-6
D gene: .

CDR3 protein: CSVEDGWYKETQYF
CDR3 DNA: TGCAGCGTTGAAGATGGGTGGTATAAAGAGACCCAGTACTTC
V gene: TRBV29-1
clone size: .
J gene: TRBJ2-5
D gene: .

CDR3 protein: CASSQESPGGTEAFF
CDR3 DNA: TGCGCCAGCAGCCAAGAGTCCCCCGGGGGAACTGAAGCTTTCTTT
V gene: TRBV4-1
clone size: few
J gene: TRBJ1-1
D gene: .

CDR3 protein: CSVSDKNYGYTF
CDR3 DNA: TGCAGCGTCTCGGACAAAAACTATGGCTACACCTTC
V gene: TRBV29-1
clone size: .
J gene: TRBJ1-2
D gene: .

CDR3 protein: CSVRGPYSNQPQHF
CDR3 DNA: TGCAGCGTTAGGGGACCATATAGCAATCAGCCCCAGCATTTT
V gene: TRBV29-1
clone size: few
J gene: TRBJ1-5
D gene: .

CDR3 protein: CASSRREGGGEKLFF
CDR3 DNA: TGTGCCAGCAGCCGAAGAGAAGGGGGAGGTGAAAAACTGTTTTTT
V gene: TRBV14
clone size: few
J gene: TRBJ1-4
D gene: .

CDR3 protein: CAIFAGDGGYTF
CDR3 DNA: TGTGCCATCTTTGCAGGGGACGGTGGCTACACCTTC
V gene: TRBV10-3
clone size: .
J gene: TRBJ1-2
D gene: .

CDR3 protein: CASSPGGLAGAEETQYF
CDR3 DNA: TGTGCCAGCAGCCCGGGAGGACTAGCGGGGGCCGAAGAGACCCAGTACTTC
V gene: TRBV9
clone size: .
J gene: TRBJ2-5
D gene: TRBD2

CDR3 protein: CSARNNEQFF
CDR3 DNA: TGCAGTGCTAGAAACAATGAGCAGTTCTTC
V gene: TRBV20-1
clone size: few
J gene: TRBJ2-1
D gene: .

CDR3 protein: CASSQLPADSGNTIYF
CDR3 DNA: TGTGCCAGCAGCCAACTCCCAGCCGACTCTGGAAACACCATATATTTT
V gene: TRBV4-2
clone size: .
J gene: TRBJ1-3
D gene: .

CDR3 protein: CASSQDTQSDEQYF
CDR3 DNA: TGTGCCAGCAGTCAGGACACGCAGTCTGATGAGCAGTACTTC
V gene: TRBV2
clone size: many
J gene: TRBJ2-7
D gene: .

CDR3 protein: CASSHAVVPVGGYTF
CDR3 DNA: TGTGCCAGCAGCCATGCCGTCGTCCCTGTGGGTGGCTACACCTTC
V gene: TRBV3-1
clone size: many
J gene: TRBJ1-2
D gene: .

CDR3 protein: CASRTGQGGLNEQFF
CDR3 DNA: TGTGCCAGCAGGACGGGACAGGGAGGCCTCAATGAGCAGTTCTTC
V gene: TRBV6-1
clone size: .
J gene: TRBJ2-1
D gene: TRBD1

CDR3 protein: CSARDRGQGANEQYF
CDR3 DNA: TGCAGTGCTAGAGATCGAGGACAGGGGGCTAACGAGCAGTACTTC
V gene: TRBV20-1
clone size: many
J gene: TRBJ2-7
D gene: TRBD1

CDR3 protein: CASSGTFDSNQPQHF
CDR3 DNA: TGTGCCAGCAGTGGGACATTCGATAGCAATCAGCCCCAGCATTTT
V gene: TRBV6-1
clone size: many
J gene: TRBJ1-5
D gene: .

CDR3 protein: CASLKEEAFF
CDR3 DNA: TGTGCCAGTCTCAAGGAGGAAGCTTTCTTT
V gene: TRBV6-1
clone size: few
J gene: TRBJ1-1
D gene: .

CDR3 protein: CASSLEGVLSGGYTF
CDR3 DNA: TGTGCCAGCAGCTTAGAGGGGGTCCTCTCTGGAGGCTACACCTTC
V gene: TRBV5-6
clone size: .
J gene: TRBJ1-2
D gene: .

CDR3 protein: CASSQDGAGFGYTF
CDR3 DNA: TGTGCCAGCAGCCAAGATGGGGCAGGGTTTGGCTACACCTTC
V gene: TRBV11-2
clone size: .
J gene: TRBJ1-2
D gene: .

CDR3 protein: CASSQVGRDNEQFF
CDR3 DNA: TGCGCCAGCAGCCAAGTCGGACGGGACAATGAGCAGTTCTTC
V gene: TRBV4-1
clone size: .
J gene: TRBJ2-1
D gene: .

CDR3 protein: CASSVSSGPDTQYF
CDR3 DNA: TGTGCCAGCAGCGTATCTAGCGGTCCAGATACGCAGTATTTT
V gene: TRBV9
clone size: .
J gene: TRBJ2-3
D gene: TRBD2

CDR3 protein: CASSSGSSYNSPLHF
CDR3 DNA: TGTGCCAGCAGCTCAGGCAGCTCCTATAATTCACCCCTCCACTTT
V gene: TRBV2
clone size: many
J gene: TRBJ1-6
D gene: .

CDR3 protein: CASSSFDSNQPQHF
CDR3 DNA: TGCGCCAGCAGCTCCTTTGATAGCAATCAGCCCCAGCATTTT
V gene: TRBV4-1
clone size: many
J gene: TRBJ1-5
D gene: .

CDR3 protein: CASRPGGRTEAFF
CDR3 DNA: TGTGCCAGCAGGCCGGGGGGGAGGACTGAAGCTTTCTTT
V gene: TRBV6-1
clone size: many
J gene: TRBJ1-1
D gene: .

CDR3 protein: CAWGTGTDYEQYF
CDR3 DNA: TGTGCCTGGGGGACAGGGACGGACTACGAGCAGTACTTC
V gene: TRBV30
clone size: .
J gene: TRBJ2-7
D gene: TRBD1

CDR3 protein: CAAGGEAFF
CDR3 DNA: TGTGCCGCAGGCGGTGAAGCTTTCTTT
V gene: TRBV6-1
clone size: .
J gene: TRBJ1-1
D gene: .

CDR3 protein: CSARTGLISNQPQHF
CDR3 DNA: TGCAGTGCTCGGACAGGACTAATTAGCAATCAGCCCCAGCATTTT
V gene: TRBV20-1
clone size: few
J gene: TRBJ1-5
D gene: TRBD1

CDR3 protein: CASSLEASYEQYF
CDR3 DNA: TGTGCCAGCAGCTTGGAGGCCAGCTACGAGCAGTACTTC
V gene: TRBV5-6
clone size: few
J gene: TRBJ2-7
D gene: .

CDR3 protein: CASREGEDSPLHF
CDR3 DNA: TGCGCCAGCAGGGAGGGGGAAGATTCACCCCTCCACTTT
V gene: TRBV5-1
clone size: .
J gene: TRBJ1-6
D gene: .

CDR3 protein: CASSRGTGPYEQYF
CDR3 DNA: TGTGCCAGCAGCCGAGGGACAGGGCCCTACGAGCAGTACTTC
V gene: TRBV7-9
clone size: .
J gene: TRBJ2-7
D gene: TRBD1

CDR3 protein: CASSSTQGETEASF
CDR3 DNA: TGTGCCAGCAGCTCTACCCAGGGAGAGACTGAAGCTTCCTTT
V gene: TRBV7-2
clone size: .
J gene: TRBJ1-1
D gene: .

CDR3 protein: CASASRGVHEQFF
CDR3 DNA: TGTGCCAGCGCAAGTAGGGGGGTCCATGAGCAGTTCTTC
V gene: TRBV2
clone size: many
J gene: TRBJ2-1
D gene: .

CDR3 protein: CASSDAVNSPLHF
CDR3 DNA: TGTGCCAGCAGCGACGCCGTGAATTCACCCCTCCACTTT
V gene: TRBV3-1
clone size: many
J gene: TRBJ1-6
D gene: .

CDR3 protein: CATSDHGGAEQFF
CDR3 DNA: TGTGCCACCAGTGATCACGGGGGGGCTGAGCAGTTCTTC
V gene: TRBV24-1
clone size: .
J gene: TRBJ2-1
D gene: TRBD2

CDR3 protein: CASREYRQNTEAFF
CDR3 DNA: TGCGCCAGCAGGGAGTATCGGCAGAACACTGAAGCTTTCTTT
V gene: TRBV4-1
clone size: .
J gene: TRBJ1-1
D gene: .

CDR3 protein: CASRPPTDTNYGYTF
CDR3 DNA: TGTGCCAGCAGACCCCCGACAGATACTAACTATGGCTACACCTTC
V gene: TRBV6-1
clone size: many
J gene: TRBJ1-2
D gene: .

CDR3 protein: CASSLVGSQGYGYTF
CDR3 DNA: TGCGCCAGCAGCTTGGTAGGGAGCCAGGGCTATGGCTACACCTTC
V gene: TRBV5-1
clone size: few
J gene: TRBJ1-2
D gene: .

CDR3 protein: CATSTTRDRVSYEQYF
CDR3 DNA: TGTGCCACCTCGACCACCCGGGACAGGGTCTCCTACGAGCAGTACTTC
V gene: TRBV15
clone size: many
J gene: TRBJ2-7
D gene: TRBD1

CDR3 protein: CSGGGNPNTGELFF
CDR3 DNA: TGCAGTGGGGGGGGAAACCCTAACACCGGGGAGCTGTTTTTT
V gene: TRBV20-1
clone size: .
J gene: TRBJ2-2
D gene: TRBD2

CDR3 protein: CASSYGAGEQYF
CDR3 DNA: TGTGCCAGCAGTTACGGGGCCGGCGAGCAGTACTTC
V gene: TRBV11-1
clone size: many
J gene: TRBJ2-7
D gene: .

CDR3 protein: CSASLDFTDTQYF
CDR3 DNA: TGCAGTGCTAGCCTGGACTTCACAGATACGCAGTATTTT
V gene: TRBV20-1
clone size: few
J gene: TRBJ2-3
D gene: .

CDR3 protein: CSARGLAGDVGNEQFF
CDR3 DNA: TGCAGTGCTAGAGGACTAGCGGGGGATGTAGGGAATGAGCAGTTCTTC
V gene: TRBV20-1
clone size: few
J gene: TRBJ2-1
D gene: TRBD2